These 7 T cell receptor beta chains came from one sample sequenced in a study of blood T cell repertoires in COVID-19. The protocol was immunoSEQ multiplex PCR, while the TCRdb copy is restricted to in-frame clones and leaves out a portion. The sample consists of some 64,000 clones, roughly 87% of them appearing once. The sequenced sample was peripheral blood. The source of these receptors is a man aged 45-60 years with active COVID-19.

This chain links TRBV19 with TRBJ1-1, with D perhaps TRBD1 (5 bases). CDR3 length: 13 residues. Trimming took off 6 bases at V and 5 bases at J, with 13 bases between the two ends. The V gene's germline CDR1 is LNHDA and CDR2 SQIVND (reference sequence). CDR3 bases: TGTGCCAGTAGCTGGGGCAGGGTTACTGAAGCTTTCTTT. Translating it yields CASSWGRVTEAFF.

V gene TRBV20-1 combines with J gene TRBJ1-1; D uncertain. The ends were cut back, 1 base at V and 11 bases at J, with 11 bases in the middle. Germline CDR1 reads DFQATT; CDR2 reads SNEGSKA (reference sequence). The CDR3 loop spans 11 amino acids. The CDR3, as DNA: TGCAGTGCTAGAGTCAAAGGAGGGGCTTTCTTT. This sequence encodes CSARVKGGAFF.

The chain combines TRBV7-8 with TRBJ2-2; a weak D match, TRBD2 (5 bases). With 6 bases removed from V and 4 bases from J, the gap between germline ends came to 15 bases. The CDR3 loop spans 15 amino acids. Germline V gene lookup returns CDR1 SGHVS and CDR2 FQNEAQ. The CDR3 loop is CASRAGTGSTGELFF. The CDR3 nucleotides are TGTGCCAGCAGAGCTGGAACGGGGAGCACCGGGGAGCTGTTTTTT.

The chain employs TRBV19 and TRBJ2-3, with 10 bases matching TRBD2. J gave up 4 bases and V 5 bases, and 9 bases lay outside the gene matches. In germline, CDR1 is LNHDA, CDR2 SQIVND (reference sequence). The CDR3 covers 16 residues. CDR3 in amino acids: CASSPRTSGVADTQYF. DNA of the CDR3: TGTGCCAGTAGTCCCCGGACTAGCGGAGTGGCAGATACGCAGTATTTT.

The chain carries TRBV6-2 or TRBV6-3 and TRBJ1-5; a weak D match, TRBD1 (5 bases). Germline CDR1 is MNHEY and CDR2 is SVGEGT. Trimming took 4 bases from V and 4 from J, leaving 20 bases between them. The CDR3 consists of 17 residues. This CDR3 is CASSFPTRQGKNQPQHF. The CDR3 DNA reads as TGTGCCAGCAGTTTCCCTACCCGGCAGGGCAAAAATCAGCCCCAGCATTTT.

This clone has a single count. CDR3 sequence reads: CAISPAQGALYNEQFF. The CDR3 nucleotides are TGTGCCATCAGCCCGGCTCAAGGGGCCTTATACAATGAGCAGTTCTTC. V and J are TRBV10-3 and TRBJ2-1; D might be TRBD1 (5 bases). Trimming took off 6 bases at V and 4 bases at J, with 19 bases between the two ends. The CDR3 covers 16 residues. CDR1 ENHRY and CDR2 SYGVKD come from the germline V gene.

V usage is TRBV19 and J usage is TRBJ1-2, with D possibly TRBD1 on 5 matching bases. In germline, CDR1 is LNHDA, CDR2 SQIVND (reference sequence). The V end was cut by 5 bases, the J end by 7 bases, with 17 bases between. The CDR3 is made up of 14 amino acids. The CDR3 DNA is TGTGCCAGTAGTCGTAGGAGGGGACTAGGTGGCTACACCTTC. It encodes CASSRRRGLGGYTF.